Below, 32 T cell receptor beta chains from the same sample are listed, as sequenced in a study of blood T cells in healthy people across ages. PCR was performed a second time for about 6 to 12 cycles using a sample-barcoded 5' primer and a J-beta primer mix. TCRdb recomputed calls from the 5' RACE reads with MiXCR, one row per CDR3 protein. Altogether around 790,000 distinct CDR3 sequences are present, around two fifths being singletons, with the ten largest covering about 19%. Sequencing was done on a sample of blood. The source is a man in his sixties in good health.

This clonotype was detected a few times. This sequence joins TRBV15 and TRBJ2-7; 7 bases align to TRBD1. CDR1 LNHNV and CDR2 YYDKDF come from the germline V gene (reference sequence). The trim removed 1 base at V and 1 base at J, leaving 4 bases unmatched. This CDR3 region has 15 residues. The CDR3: CATSRGGQASYEQYF. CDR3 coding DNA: TGTGCCACCAGCAGAGGTGGACAGGCTTCCTACGAGCAGTACTTC. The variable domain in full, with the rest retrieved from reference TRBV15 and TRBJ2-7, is DAMVIQNPRYQVTQFGKPVTLSCSQTLNHNVMYWYQQKSSQAPKLLFHYYDKDFNNEADTPDNFQSRRPNTSFCFLDIRSPGLGDTAMYLCATSRGGQASYEQYFGPGTRLTVT.

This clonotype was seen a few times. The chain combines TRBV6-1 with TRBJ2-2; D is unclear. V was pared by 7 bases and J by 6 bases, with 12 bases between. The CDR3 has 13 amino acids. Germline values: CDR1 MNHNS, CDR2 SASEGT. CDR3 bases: TGTGCCAGCAATAGAAGGGATCCCGGGGAGCTGTTTTTT. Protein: CASNRRDPGELFF.

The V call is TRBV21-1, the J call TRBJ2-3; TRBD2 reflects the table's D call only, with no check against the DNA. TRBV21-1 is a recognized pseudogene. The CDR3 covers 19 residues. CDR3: CASSKARATSGGGVDTQYF. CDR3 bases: TGTGCCAGCAGCAAAGCGAGGGCAACTAGCGGGGGAGGGGTTGATACGCAGTATTTT.

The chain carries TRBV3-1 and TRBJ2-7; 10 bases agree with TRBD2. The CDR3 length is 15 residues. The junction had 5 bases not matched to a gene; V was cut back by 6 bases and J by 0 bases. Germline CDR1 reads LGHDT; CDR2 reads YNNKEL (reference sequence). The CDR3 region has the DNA TGTGCCAGCAGTTTCGGACTAGCGGCCTCCTACGAGCAGTACTTC. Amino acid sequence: CASSFGLAASYEQYF.

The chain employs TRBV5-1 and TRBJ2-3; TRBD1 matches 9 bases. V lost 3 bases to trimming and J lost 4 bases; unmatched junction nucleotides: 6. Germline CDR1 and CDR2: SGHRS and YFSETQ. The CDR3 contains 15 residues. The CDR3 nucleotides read TGCGCCAGCAGCTGGAACAGGGGGCGCGCAGATACGCAGTATTTT. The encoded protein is CASSWNRGRADTQYF.

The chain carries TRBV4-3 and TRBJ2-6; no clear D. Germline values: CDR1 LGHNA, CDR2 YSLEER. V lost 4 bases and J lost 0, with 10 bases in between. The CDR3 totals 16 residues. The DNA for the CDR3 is TGCGCCAGCAGCCGTGGGTTAAGCTCTGGGGCCAACGTCCTGACTTTC. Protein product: CASSRGLSSGANVLTF.

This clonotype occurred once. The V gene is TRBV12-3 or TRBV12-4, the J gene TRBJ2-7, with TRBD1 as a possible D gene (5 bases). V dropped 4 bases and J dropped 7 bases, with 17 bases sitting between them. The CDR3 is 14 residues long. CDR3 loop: CASSSSFTGPEQYF. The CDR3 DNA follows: TGTGCCAGCAGTTCGAGTTTTACAGGACCTGAGCAGTACTTC.

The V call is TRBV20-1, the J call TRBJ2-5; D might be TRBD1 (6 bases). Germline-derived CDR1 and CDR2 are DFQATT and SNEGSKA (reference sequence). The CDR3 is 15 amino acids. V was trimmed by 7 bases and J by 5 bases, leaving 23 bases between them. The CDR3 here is CSGSQGGRSSETQYF. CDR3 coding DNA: TGCAGTGGTTCGCAAGGGGGTAGGTCTTCGGAGACCCAGTACTTC.

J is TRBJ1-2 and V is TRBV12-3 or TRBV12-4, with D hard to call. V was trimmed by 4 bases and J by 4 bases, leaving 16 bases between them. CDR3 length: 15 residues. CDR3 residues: CASSSARGSSYGYTF. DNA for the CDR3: TGTGCCAGCAGTTCAGCCCGGGGATCGAGCTATGGCTACACCTTC.

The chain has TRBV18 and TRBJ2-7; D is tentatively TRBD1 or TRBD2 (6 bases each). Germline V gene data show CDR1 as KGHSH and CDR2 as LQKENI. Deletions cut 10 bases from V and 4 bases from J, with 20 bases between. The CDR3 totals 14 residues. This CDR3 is CANPRGARIYEQYF. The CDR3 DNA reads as TGTGCCAACCCTAGGGGGGCCAGGATTTACGAGCAGTACTTC.

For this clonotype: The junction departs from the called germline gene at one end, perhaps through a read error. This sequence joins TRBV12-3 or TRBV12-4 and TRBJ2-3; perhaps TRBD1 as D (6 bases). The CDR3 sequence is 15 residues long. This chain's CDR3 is CASRLPGQGTYTQYF. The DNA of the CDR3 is TGTGCCAGCAGGCTCCCGGGACAAGGCACATATACGCAGTATTTT.

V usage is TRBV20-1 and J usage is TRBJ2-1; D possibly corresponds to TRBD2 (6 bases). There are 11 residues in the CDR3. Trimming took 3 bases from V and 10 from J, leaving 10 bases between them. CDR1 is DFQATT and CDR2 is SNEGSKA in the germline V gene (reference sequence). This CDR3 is CSARAGWEQFF. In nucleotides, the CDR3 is TGCAGTGCTAGGGCGGGGTGGGAGCAGTTCTTC.

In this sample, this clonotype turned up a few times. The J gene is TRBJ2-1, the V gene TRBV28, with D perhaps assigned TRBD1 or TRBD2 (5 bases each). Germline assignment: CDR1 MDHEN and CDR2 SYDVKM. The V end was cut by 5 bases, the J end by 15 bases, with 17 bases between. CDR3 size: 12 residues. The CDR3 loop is CASSIPSGRAFF. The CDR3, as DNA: TGTGCCAGCAGTATCCCCTCGGGGCGGGCGTTCTTC.

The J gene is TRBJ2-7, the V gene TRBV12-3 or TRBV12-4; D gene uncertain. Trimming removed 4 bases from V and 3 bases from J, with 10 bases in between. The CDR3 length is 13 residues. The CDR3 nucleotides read TGTGCCAGCAGTTCCCCGTCCAACTACGAGCAGTACTTC. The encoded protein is CASSSPSNYEQYF.

CDR3 bases: TGCGCCAGCAGACCTAGCGGGGGGGCCTCGGGCTACAATGAGCAGTACTTC. This sequence encodes CASRPSGGASGYNEQYF. This sequence joins TRBV4-1 and TRBJ2-7, with TRBD2 identical over 12 bases. J was trimmed by 7 bases and V by 6 bases; bases with no gene match: 16. CDR1 and CDR2 from the germline V gene are MGHRA and YSYEKL. This CDR3 is built from 17 residues.

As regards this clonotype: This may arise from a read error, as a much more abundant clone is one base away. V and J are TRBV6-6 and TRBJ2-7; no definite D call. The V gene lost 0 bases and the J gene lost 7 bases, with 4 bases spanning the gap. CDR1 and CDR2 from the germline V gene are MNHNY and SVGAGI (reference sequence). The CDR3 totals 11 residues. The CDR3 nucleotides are TGTGCCAGCAGTTACTCCCAAGAGCAGTACTTC. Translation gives CASSYSQEQYF.

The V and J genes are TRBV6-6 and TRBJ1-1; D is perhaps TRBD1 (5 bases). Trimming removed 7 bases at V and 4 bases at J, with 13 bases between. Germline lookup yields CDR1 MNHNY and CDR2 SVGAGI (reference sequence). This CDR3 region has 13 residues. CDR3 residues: CASTPHGGTEAFF. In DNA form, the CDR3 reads TGTGCCAGCACTCCCCACGGGGGCACTGAAGCTTTCTTT.

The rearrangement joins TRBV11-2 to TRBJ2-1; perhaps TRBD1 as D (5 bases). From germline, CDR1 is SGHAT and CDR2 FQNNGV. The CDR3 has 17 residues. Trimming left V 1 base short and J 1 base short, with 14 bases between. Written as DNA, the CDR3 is TGTGCCAGCAGCTTAGGGGGCAGGTCCTCTTCCTACAATGAGCAGTTCTTC. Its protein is CASSLGGRSSSYNEQFF.

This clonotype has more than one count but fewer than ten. DNA of the CDR3: TGTGCCAGCAGCTTAACCCCCGGGGTGGCCAAAAACATTCAGTACTTC. This encodes CASSLTPGVAKNIQYF. This chain joins TRBV7-2 and TRBJ2-4; D may be TRBD2 (5 bases). The CDR3 consists of 16 residues. Germline CDR1 and CDR2: SGHTA and FQGNSA. V lost 2 bases and J lost 1, with 12 bases in between. Full variable domain (missing parts from reference TRBV7-2 and TRBJ2-4): GAGVSQSPSNKVTEKGKDVELRCDPISGHTALYWYRQSLGQGLEFLIYFQGNSAPDKSGLPSDRFSAERTGGSVSTLTIQRTQQEDSAVYLCASSLTPGVAKNIQYFGAGTRLSVL.

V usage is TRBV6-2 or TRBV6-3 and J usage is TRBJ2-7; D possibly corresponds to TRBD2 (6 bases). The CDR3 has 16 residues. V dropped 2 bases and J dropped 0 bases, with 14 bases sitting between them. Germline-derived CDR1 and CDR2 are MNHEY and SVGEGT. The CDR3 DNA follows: TGTGCCAGCAGTTACCCTGGACGGGGGATCTCCTACGAGCAGTACTTC. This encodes CASSYPGRGISYEQYF.

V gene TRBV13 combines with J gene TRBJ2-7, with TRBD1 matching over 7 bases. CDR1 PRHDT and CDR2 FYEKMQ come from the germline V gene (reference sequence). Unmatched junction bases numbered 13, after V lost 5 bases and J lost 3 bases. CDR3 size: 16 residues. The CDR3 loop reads CASSPIGLQGNYEQYF. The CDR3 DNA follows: TGTGCCAGCAGCCCCATTGGTTTACAGGGGAACTACGAGCAGTACTTC.

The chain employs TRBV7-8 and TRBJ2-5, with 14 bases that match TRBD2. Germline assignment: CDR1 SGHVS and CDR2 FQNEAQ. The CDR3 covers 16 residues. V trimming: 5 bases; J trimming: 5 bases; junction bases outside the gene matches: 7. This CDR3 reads CASSPPGLAGAETQYF. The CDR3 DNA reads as TGTGCCAGCAGCCCACCGGGACTAGCGGGGGCGGAGACCCAGTACTTC.

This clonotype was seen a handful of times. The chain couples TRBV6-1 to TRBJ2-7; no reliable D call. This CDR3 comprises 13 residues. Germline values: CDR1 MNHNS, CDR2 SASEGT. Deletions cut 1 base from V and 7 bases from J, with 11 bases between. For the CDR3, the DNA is TGTGCCAGCAGTGAAGTGGTCCGTTTGGAGCAGTACTTC. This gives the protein CASSEVVRLEQYF.

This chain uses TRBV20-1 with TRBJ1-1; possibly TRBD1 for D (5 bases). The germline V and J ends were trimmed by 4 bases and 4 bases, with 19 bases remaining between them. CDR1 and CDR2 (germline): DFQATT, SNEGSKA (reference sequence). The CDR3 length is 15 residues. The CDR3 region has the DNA TGCAGTGCTAAAATAGGGGCGGTGGGGGGCACTGAAGCTTTCTTT. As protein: CSAKIGAVGGTEAFF.

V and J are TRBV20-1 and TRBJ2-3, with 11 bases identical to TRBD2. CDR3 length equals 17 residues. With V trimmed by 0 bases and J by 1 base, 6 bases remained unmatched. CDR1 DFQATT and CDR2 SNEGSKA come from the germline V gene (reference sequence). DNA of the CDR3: TGCAGTGCTAGAGAACTAGCGGGGGCGTATCGCACAGATACGCAGTATTTT. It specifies CSARELAGAYRTDTQYF.

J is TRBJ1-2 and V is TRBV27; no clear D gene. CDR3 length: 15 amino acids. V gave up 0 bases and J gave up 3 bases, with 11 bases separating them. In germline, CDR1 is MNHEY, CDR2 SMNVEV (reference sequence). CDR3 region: CASSLSVGHHYGYTF. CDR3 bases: TGTGCCAGCAGTTTATCAGTCGGGCACCACTATGGCTACACCTTC.

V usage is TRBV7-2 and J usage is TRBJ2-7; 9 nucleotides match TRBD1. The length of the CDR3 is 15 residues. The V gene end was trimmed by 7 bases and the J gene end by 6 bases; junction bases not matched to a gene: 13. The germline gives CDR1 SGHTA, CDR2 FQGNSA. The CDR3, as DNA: TGTGCCAGCACCCTAGGGGACAGGGTACTAGCCGAGCAGTACTTC. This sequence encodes CASTLGDRVLAEQYF.

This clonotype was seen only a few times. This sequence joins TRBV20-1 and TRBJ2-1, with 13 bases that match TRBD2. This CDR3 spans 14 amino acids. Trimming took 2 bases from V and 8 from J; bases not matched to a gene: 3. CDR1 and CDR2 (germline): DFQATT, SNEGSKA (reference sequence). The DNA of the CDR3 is TGCAGTGCTAGAACTAGCGGGGGGGCCGATGAGCAGTTCTTC. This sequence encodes CSARTSGGADEQFF.

CDR3: CASSQEPGNNHGYTF. The CDR3, as DNA: TGCGCCAGCAGCCAAGAGCCAGGGAATAATCATGGCTACACCTTC. The chain joins TRBV4-1 to TRBJ1-2; D is perhaps TRBD1 (5 bases). The V end was cut by 0 bases, the J end by 6 bases, with 14 bases between. CDR1 is MGHRA and CDR2 is YSYEKL in the germline V gene. This CDR3 has 15 amino acids.

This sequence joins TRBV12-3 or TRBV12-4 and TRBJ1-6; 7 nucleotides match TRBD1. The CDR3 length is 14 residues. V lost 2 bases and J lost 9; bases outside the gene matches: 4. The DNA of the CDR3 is TGTGCCAGCAGTTTATCGGACAGGTCTTCACCCCTCCACTTT. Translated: CASSLSDRSSPLHF.

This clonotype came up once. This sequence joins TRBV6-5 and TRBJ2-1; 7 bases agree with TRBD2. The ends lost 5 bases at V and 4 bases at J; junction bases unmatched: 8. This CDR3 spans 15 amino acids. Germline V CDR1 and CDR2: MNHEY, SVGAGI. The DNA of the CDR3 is TGTGCCAGCAGTACGGGACTAAGCCGTTACAATGAGCAGTTCTTC. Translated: CASSTGLSRYNEQFF.

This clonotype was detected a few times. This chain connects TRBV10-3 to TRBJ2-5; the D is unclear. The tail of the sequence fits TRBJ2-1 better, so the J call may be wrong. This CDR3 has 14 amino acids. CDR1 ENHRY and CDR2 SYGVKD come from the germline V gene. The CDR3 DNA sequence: TGTGCCATCAGTGAGTCGTATGGTCAAGAGACCCAGTTCTTC. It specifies CAISESYGQETQFF.